This T cell receptor (beta chain) was identified during a study of blood T cell repertoires in COVID-19 (dated by TCRdb to about 2020). A note on the overall study: Collaborator samples came from the United States, Italy and Spain and covered acute and convalescent phases of COVID-19. The prospective study material was composed of cDNA or gDNA derived from T cells, B-cell-depleted T cells, or PBMCs. Subjects who had been exposed to COVID-19, were actively infected with it, or had recovered from it provided the deeply sampled blood TCRbeta repertoires that made up the dataset. The repertoires were made available in a free public database intended to serve as a resource for research on the immune response to SARS-CoV-2. The samples were drawn from two sources: the first 160 participants of the ongoing ImmuneRACE study, and fewer than 1,500 subjects contributed by 6 global collaborators. The sample metadata nearly always contained a de-identified subject ID, COVID-19 status, age in years and sex. HLA class I and class II types, where available, came from metadata supplied by the sample provider rather than from assay-based typing.

With regard to this clone: Its recognized antigen is unknown. No per-base quality is available; no much larger clone lies one base away.

In the prospective study, participants were roughly 18 to 100 years old, resided in fewer than 25 geographic areas of the United States, and were enrolled through a virtual design. To assign participants to cohorts, the prospective study relied on clinical history that participants themselves reported in a screening survey and a study questionnaire. Exposed participants had been in contact, within 2 weeks of entering the study, with a person who had a PCR-confirmed or clinician-diagnosed case of COVID-19. In the prospective study, mobile phlebotomists collected whole blood, serum and a nasopharyngeal or oropharyngeal swab from each participant. Over a roughly 2-month period, participants in the prospective study had the option of providing additional blood draws and questionnaires. Prospective study blood samples were shipped either frozen or at room temperature before DNA extraction. CDR1 SGHDT and CDR2 YYEEEE were looked up in the germline V gene. V drops 6 bases and J drops 6 bases, leaving 16 bases in between. The CDR3 runs 14 amino acids, cysteine and phenylalanine included. The retained sequence is limited to the CDR3, 42 bases, with the frame set at the first base.

The immunoSEQ Assay, a bias-controlled multiplex PCR, was used to amplify TCRbeta CDR3 regions from genomic DNA. Per the original workflow: Within the assay, amplification of reference gene primers was used to estimate how many nucleated cells each sample contained. To quantify the absolute abundance of each unique TCRbeta CDR3 rearrangement, sequence reads were collapsed and filtered. For each sample, productive Simpson clonality was calculated as the square root of Simpson's diversity index over productive rearrangements. TCRdb holds this immuneACCESS table with in-frame rearrangements only. Some clones are missing; in checked studies, unresolved V genes explain under half, and the rest has no known cause. The D gene and trimming were derived from the DNA, and the V and J assignments and clone size from that table. For this sample the table gives 300,000 to 400,000 clones, of which around 85% were detected only once. Jointly, the top ten make up over 1.5% of the sample.

Summary of the overall study and its limitations: The quantity of clinical and demographic metadata differed by source and by participant and was supplied without curation.

This TCR was sampled from a woman younger than 45 who had been exposed to COVID-19. The chain joins TRBV5-6 to TRBJ2-1; 6 matching bases give a weak D call of TRBD1. Material: PBMCs or T cells enriched from blood (not recorded which). CDR3 reads: CASTMTGTGNEQFF. Here is the DNA: TGTGCCAGCACCATGACAGGAACTGGCAATGAGCAGTTCTTC.